This TCR beta chain emerged from a study of cytomegalovirus exposure and HLA in healthy donors. Whole-study results and caveats: Some V segments, TRBV6-2 and TRBV6-3 among them, were indistinguishable and were therefore excluded. An assumption of roughly uniform sequencing depth across donors underlay the presence/absence analyses. When analyzed later, a missense DCLRE1C variant was found to be linked to TCR beta V- and J-gene trimming.

Concerning this clone itself: Its cognate antigen is unknown.

Germline V gene sequence: CDR1 MDHEN, CDR2 SYDVKM. The V gene end was trimmed by 8 bases and the J gene end by 4 bases; junction bases not matched to a gene: 2. The CDR3 sequence is 12 residues long. Unrecorded immune exposure was likely among donors, who were nominally healthy when sampled. The PCR ran on 60 Vbeta and 13 Jbeta primers. Some clones are missing from TCRdb's copy, which holds only in-frame ones; the method was immunoSEQ multiplex PCR. In total, the table holds about 54,000 clones. This chain links TRBV28 with TRBJ2-3, with 8 bases matching TRBD1. Sequencing input: PBMCs. The sequence came from a woman aged 40-49 years in good health and CMV-seronegative. The CDR3: CASQQGADTQYF. The CDR3, as DNA: TGTGCCAGCCAACAGGGGGCAGATACGCAGTATTTT.